The 9 T cell receptor beta chains below were found in one sample sequenced in a study of monozygotic twins with inflammatory bowel disease. TCRdb re-called the 5' RACE reads, yielding one record per CDR3 amino acid sequence without DNA. The sample's table shows around 140,000 distinct CDR3 sequences. The sample consisted of blood. These receptors came from a human donor with ulcerative colitis or Crohn's disease, or a healthy co-twin of an affected twin (not recorded which).

CDR3 loop: CASSPSGPNTGELFF. The rearrangement uses TRBV7-3 and TRBJ2-2; TCRdb gives TRBD2 as the D gene, but with no DNA this cannot be confirmed. CDR1 SGHTA and CDR2 FQGTGA come from the germline V gene. The CDR3 runs to 15 residues.

The rearrangement uses TRBV30 and TRBJ2-4; the D call of TRBD1 rests on TCRdb alone, since no DNA is present to check it. Germline values: CDR1 GTSNPN, CDR2 SVGIG (reference sequence). This CDR3 region has 12 residues. The CDR3 sequence: CAFRGITNIQYF.

The chain combines TRBV4-1 with TRBJ1-2. The CDR3 has 13 residues. Germline values: CDR1 MGHRA, CDR2 YSYEKL. This CDR3 is CASSHDGAYGYTF.

The rearrangement joins TRBV28 to TRBJ2-3; TCRdb outputs TRBD2, but without DNA this stays unchecked. The CDR3 length is 16 residues. Germline V gene data show CDR1 as MDHEN and CDR2 as SYDVKM. CDR3 residues: CASSGLTSGSTDTQYF. The full variable domain, with the rest looked up from reference TRBV28 and TRBJ2-3, is DVKVTQSSRYLVKRTGEKVFLECVQDMDHENMFWYRQDPGLGLRLIYFSYDVKMKEKGDIPEGYSVSREKKERFSLILESASTNQTSMYLCASSGLTSGSTDTQYFGPGTRLTVL.

This chain joins TRBV7-2 and TRBJ2-2; TCRdb reports TRBD1, a call that lacks DNA to check it against. The CDR3 is made up of 16 amino acids. Germline loops: CDR1 SGHTA, CDR2 FQGNSA. Here the CDR3 reads CASSLVATGGPGELFF.

The V call is TRBV15, the J call TRBJ2-1; TCRdb selects TRBD1, and the lack of DNA leaves this call unchecked. Germline CDR1 LNHNV, CDR2 YYDKDF (reference sequence). The CDR3 consists of 14 residues. The CDR3: CATSLGQGVYEQFF.

This chain uses TRBV29-1 with TRBJ2-5; TCRdb's D call of TRBD2 is untestable without DNA. Germline V gene sequence: CDR1 SQVTM, CDR2 ANQGSEA. The CDR3 loop spans 13 amino acids. CDR3 sequence reads: CSAGLAGVETQYF.

J is TRBJ2-7 and V is TRBV20-1. The CDR3 totals 14 residues. Germline V gene lookup returns CDR1 DFQATT and CDR2 SNEGSKA (reference sequence). The CDR3 here is CSARDPDESYEQYF.

The chain has TRBV5-1 and TRBJ2-1. The CDR3 covers 15 residues. Germline V gives CDR1 SGHRS, CDR2 YFSETQ. The CDR3: CASSLGLAALGEQFF.